Following are 13 T cell receptor beta chains from one sample sequenced in a study of T cells after yellow fever vaccination. TCRdb recomputed calls from the 5' RACE reads with MiXCR, one row per CDR3 protein. Here the sample spans some 290,000 distinct CDR3 sequences, about 10% being singletons. This sample comprised CD4+ T cells sorted from PBMCs, obtained 45 days after the yellow fever booster vaccination. The receptors derive from a man aged 18 to 30 who received the YFV17D yellow fever vaccine.

The genes are TRBV9 and TRBJ2-5; 7 positions match TRBD1. This CDR3 spans 15 amino acids. Unmatched junction bases numbered 7, after V lost 0 bases and J lost 5 bases. CDR1 and CDR2 from the germline V gene are SGDLS and YYNGEE. The CDR3 loop reads CASSVAGRGWETQYF. The CDR3 nucleotides read TGTGCCAGCAGCGTAGCTGGCAGGGGGTGGGAGACCCAGTACTTC.

This clonotype was found a few times. This chain links TRBV7-2 with TRBJ1-1; TRBD1 agrees at 7 bases. Trimming took 4 bases from V and 11 from J; bases not matched to a gene: 10. From germline, CDR1 is SGHTA and CDR2 FQGNSA. The CDR3 is 13 residues long. Here the CDR3 reads CASSYQQGTRAFF. The CDR3 DNA sequence: TGTGCCAGCAGCTATCAACAGGGGACCAGGGCTTTCTTT.

This clonotype was picked up a small number of times. The V call is TRBV12-3 or TRBV12-4, the J call TRBJ2-3; TRBD2 matches 10 bases. The junction had 9 bases not matched to a gene; V was cut back by 8 bases and J by 1 base. The CDR3 covers 16 residues. CDR3 protein: CASGLAGAAGTDTQYF. CDR3 bases: TGTGCCAGCGGCCTAGCGGGGGCCGCTGGCACAGATACGCAGTATTTT.

This clonotype was counted only a few times. The rearrangement uses TRBV12-3 or TRBV12-4 and TRBJ1-1; TRBD1 might be the D (5 bases). The CDR3 runs to 12 residues. The CDR3 nucleotides are TGTGCTACGGGTGGGACGAACACTGAAGCTTTCTTT. It codes for CATGGTNTEAFF.

This chain connects TRBV3-1 to TRBJ2-6, with 9 bases aligning to TRBD2. The germline gives CDR1 LGHDT, CDR2 YNNKEL (reference sequence). This CDR3 comprises 15 residues. V was clipped by 1 base and J by 9 bases; unmatched bases: 4. The CDR3 sequence: CASSQVAGGFNVLTF. In nucleotides, the CDR3 is TGTGCCAGCAGCCAAGTGGCGGGGGGGTTCAACGTCCTGACTTTC.

This chain joins TRBV20-1 and TRBJ2-1, with 8 bases fitting TRBD2. V trimming: 0 bases; J trimming: 10 bases; junction bases outside the gene matches: 5. In germline, CDR1 is DFQATT, CDR2 SNEGSKA (reference sequence). This CDR3 has 13 amino acids. The chain's CDR3 is CSARDGAGAEQFF. The DNA of the CDR3 is TGCAGTGCTAGAGATGGAGCGGGGGCGGAGCAGTTCTTC.

This clonotype was observed a few times. The chain carries TRBV21-1 and TRBJ2-5; the table's D call, TRBD1, has no DNA check behind it. TRBV21-1 is designated a pseudogene. The CDR3 is made up of 15 amino acids. The CDR3 nucleotides read TGTGCCAGCAGCATTCATACAGTCGGGGGAGAGACCCAGTACTTC. It specifies CASSIHTVGGETQYF.

The chain couples TRBV20-1 to TRBJ2-7; 8 bases map to TRBD1. The CDR3 covers 15 residues. The germline V gene has CDR1 DFQATT and CDR2 SNEGSKA (reference sequence). V was clipped by 0 bases and J by 4 bases; unmatched bases: 8. CDR3 protein: CSARDSRTGKYEQYF. The DNA of the CDR3 is TGCAGTGCTAGAGATTCCCGGACAGGGAAATACGAGCAGTACTTC.

In this sample, this clonotype turned up a few times. CDR3 DNA: TGCGCCAGCAGCTTGATCGGGGGGGCCCCGATAGGGGAGCTGTTTTTT. This codes for CASSLIGGAPIGELFF. V and J are TRBV5-1 and TRBJ2-2, with TRBD2 matching 8 bases. There are 16 residues in the CDR3. V shed 1 base, J shed 8 bases, and the junction held 10 bases outside the gene matches. Looked up from germline, CDR1 is SGHRS and CDR2 is YFSETQ.

J is TRBJ2-2 and V is TRBV20-1; 9 bases map to TRBD1. The germline V gene has CDR1 DFQATT and CDR2 SNEGSKA (reference sequence). CDR3 length equals 15 residues. Trimming removed 5 bases from V and 5 bases from J; junction bases left unmatched: 9. CDR3 coding DNA: TGCAGTGCTCGAACCGGACAGGGGAGGACCGGGGAGCTGTTTTTT. Translating gives CSARTGQGRTGELFF.

In its sample, this clonotype was seen many times. The chain is built from TRBV28 and TRBJ1-6, with D hard to call. Germline lookup yields CDR1 MDHEN and CDR2 SYDVKM. The CDR3 has 11 residues. Trimming left V 8 bases short and J 1 base short, with 0 bases between. The DNA of the CDR3 is TGTGCCAGCTCCTATAATTCACCCCTCCACTTT. Its translation is CASSYNSPLHF.

V usage is TRBV29-1 and J usage is TRBJ2-5; D gene uncertain. CDR3 length: 13 amino acids. V lost 4 bases and J lost 6, with 15 bases in between. CDR1 is SQVTM, CDR2 ANQGSEA, per germline. CDR3 nucleotides: TGCAGCGTTGGGGGTGGCAGGTTAAAGACCCAGTACTTC. This translates into CSVGGGRLKTQYF.

This chain uses TRBV10-3 with TRBJ1-2; the match to TRBD1 covers 8 bases. CDR1 and CDR2 (germline): ENHRY, SYGVKD. The CDR3 runs to 14 residues. V lost 8 bases to trimming and J lost 7 bases; unmatched junction nucleotides: 12. CDR3 nucleotide sequence: TGTGCCATCCGGTCGGCAGGGGGCAAGAGTGGCTACACCTTC. Translating it yields CAIRSAGGKSGYTF.